Reported below is one T cell receptor (beta chain). What it recognizes is unknown. This sample is drawn from a study of cytomegalovirus exposure and HLA in healthy donors. Germline V lookup: CDR1 SGHAT, CDR2 FQNNGV. The trim removed 5 bases at V and 5 bases at J, leaving 8 bases unmatched. The CDR3 consists of 15 residues. A multiplex PCR was run with 60 Vbeta primers and 13 Jbeta primers. Libraries were prepared by immunoSEQ multiplex PCR; TCRdb keeps only in-frame clonotypes and omits some of them. The data show a few hundred thousand clones, about nine tenths seen once. Study-wide results and caveats: Overall, under 200 TCR beta chains were annotated as cytomegalovirus-associated. According to an earlier analysis, most TCR beta V segments yielded productive rearrangements about 90% or about 30% of the time. V- and J-gene trimming in TCR beta was tied to a missense DCLRE1C variant by an analysis performed later. It was confirmed in vitro that a few of the CMV-associated chains were specific for CMV antigens.

Sequenced: PBMCs. This TCR derives from a girl aged 2-10 years in good health and CMV-seronegative. The chain has TRBV11-2 and TRBJ1-1; TRBD1 agrees at 10 bases. The CDR3 region is CASSLRQGADTEAFF. DNA for the CDR3: TGTGCCAGCAGCCTCCGACAGGGGGCGGATACTGAAGCTTTCTTT.